This T cell receptor beta chain was captured in a study of cytomegalovirus exposure and HLA in healthy donors. Amplification used 60 Vbeta primers and 13 Jbeta primers. Method: immunoSEQ multiplex PCR; TCRdb's copy keeps in-frame clones and lacks some. Of some 200,000 clones in the sample, just over 75% were seen once. The germline CDR1 and CDR2 sequences are SGDLS and YYNGEE. The CDR3 totals 16 residues. J gave up 6 bases and V 0 bases, and 7 bases lay outside the gene matches. This clone was seen a handful of times. The specimen was PBMCs. The source of this sequence is a woman aged 55-70 years in good health and CMV-seropositive. The chain carries TRBV9 and TRBJ2-3; 10 bases are shared with TRBD2. The CDR3, as DNA: TGTGCCAGCAGCGTAGGGGGTAGCGGGAGGTTGGATACGCAGTATTTT. Amino acid sequence: CASSVGGSGRLDTQYF.